The T cell receptor delta chain under discussion was sequenced for a study of Vδ1+ human thymocytes. This clone appeared a few times. Antigen unknown. Overall study results and limits: The authors advised highly purified populations and single-cell validation. Thymic TRG and TRD repertoires appeared highly polyclonal. TRG sequences recurred across donors, whereas TRD sequences stayed essentially private. Approximately 20% of thymic delta-chain sequences were Vdelta2, with few Vdelta3, unlike blood Vdelta1+ controls.

Extracted RNA was reverse transcribed into cDNA. Pooled V-gene forward primers with one constant-region reverse primer generated the CDR3 amplicons by multiplex PCR. TCRdb called clones from the multiplex PCR reads again using CATT. The data contain over 45,000 delta-chain clones, around 15% of them seen just once; the ten biggest clones take up 0.3% to 0.5%. This CDR3 region has 24 residues. Unmatched junction bases numbered 24, after V lost 1 base and J lost 0 bases. In germline, CDR1 is TSWWSYY, CDR2 QGS. Material for sequencing was Vdelta1+ gamma-delta thymocytes from the thymus. Subset described: FACS-sorted CD3+ TCRalphabeta- TCRVdelta1+ TCRVdelta2- thymocytes. This TCR came from a girl under two years old who had congenital heart surgery. The chain recombines TRDV1 with TRDJ1, with 12 bases fitting TRDD3. The CDR3 loop reads CALGERRVGVPINPGGYDTDKLIF. The CDR3 DNA is TGTGCTCTTGGGGAACGGAGGGTCGGGGTTCCCATAAACCCTGGGGGATACGACACCGATAAACTCATCTTT.